These T cell receptor beta chains were read from a single sample in a study of blood T cell repertoires in COVID-19. Sequencing was performed with immunoSEQ multiplex PCR; in TCRdb, only in-frame clones are kept and a portion is missing. The top ten clones hold around 6.7% of a sample with about 110,000 clones, approximately 84% of them seen once. The sequenced material came from peripheral blood. The receptors were sampled from a woman in her forties or fifties with acute or convalescent COVID-19. Both conserved end residues are part of each CDR3. A D gene is named only where the DNA matches it firmly. Size is stated for part of the rows, as once, few or many counts, or as a class when the clone is expanded.

TRBV5-6	TRBJ1-2	once	.	TGTGCCAGCAGCTTGGTGGGAGGGTCCAACTATGGCTACACCTTC	CASSLVGGSNYGYTF
TRBV5-1	TRBJ1-1	once	TRBD1	TGCGCCAGCAGCACCGGGACAGGGGTGGGTGAAGCTTTCTTT	CASSTGTGVGEAFF
TRBV5-1	TRBJ1-1	.	.	TGCGCCAGCAGCTCCTGGGTGGGAGAAAACACTGAAGCTTTCTTT	CASSSWVGENTEAFF
TRBV15	TRBJ1-1	.	TRBD1	TGTGCCACCAGCAGAGGGGGACAGGCCCTTCTAAACACTGAAGCTTTCTTT	CATSRGGQALLNTEAFF
TRBV4-1	TRBJ1-1	.	.	TGCGCCAGCAGCCACCCACAGGGAAAGAACACTGAAGCTTTCTTT	CASSHPQGKNTEAFF
TRBV5-1	TRBJ2-3	.	TRBD1	TGCGCCAGCAGCTCCACGAGGGACAGGGTGGATACGCAGTATTTT	CASSSTRDRVDTQYF
TRBV19	TRBJ1-1	.	.	TGTGCCAGTAGTATTGCAGGGGCGAACACTGAAGCTTTCTTT	CASSIAGANTEAFF
TRBV5-4	TRBJ2-5	once	.	TGTGCCAGCAGCTCTCCCCCCCCGGGGCAAGAGACCCAGTACTTC	CASSSPPPGQETQYF
TRBV5-8	TRBJ1-5	.	.	TGTGCCACCACTCTGGGGGGGTATTATAGCAATCAGCCCCAGCATTTT	CATTLGGYYSNQPQHF
TRBV18	TRBJ1-5	.	TRBD1	TGTGCCAGCTCACGGGACAGGAGTCAGCCCCAGCATTTT	CASSRDRSQPQHF
TRBV5-1	TRBJ1-6	.	TRBD1	TGCGCCAGCAGCTTGGAAGGGACAGGGAGCTCCTATAATTCACCCCTCCACTTT	CASSLEGTGSSYNSPLHF
TRBV5-8	TRBJ1-6	.	.	TGTGCCAGCAGCTTGGGCTCCCAGTTTACTTCACCCCTCCACTTT	CASSLGSQFTSPLHF
TRBV9	TRBJ1-1	.	.	TGTGCCAGCAGCGTAGGGGCAGGGCAAGATGAAGCTTTCTTT	CASSVGAGQDEAFF
TRBV3-1/TRBV3-2	TRBJ2-7	.	TRBD2	TGTGCCAGCAGCTCACCGACTAGCGGGGGGCTGGAGCAGTACTTC	CASSSPTSGGLEQYF
TRBV6-5	TRBJ2-1	.	.	TGTGCCAGCAGGGGGGGTGGAGGCTCCTACAATGAGCAGTTCTTC	CASRGGGGSYNEQFF
TRBV12-3/TRBV12-4	TRBJ1-2	.	.	TGTGCCAGCAGCCGAAAGCATGTAGGACAGAGATCCTTC	CASSRKHVGQRSF
TRBV23-1	TRBJ2-7	.	.	TGCGCCAGCAGTCTAAACCCTTCCCGGGGATCAGACTACGAGCAGTACTTC	CASSLNPSRGSDYEQYF
TRBV28	TRBJ1-5	.	TRBD1	TGTGCCAGCAGGTCGGGACAGGCGGGCAATCAGCCCCAGCATTTT	CASRSGQAGNQPQHF
TRBV5-6	TRBJ2-3	.	.	TGTGCCAGCAGCTTGACAGGGACAGATACGCAGTATTTT	CASSLTGTDTQYF
TRBV7-6	TRBJ2-5	.	.	TGTGCCAGCAGCTTCGGGGTTCTACCACAAGAGACCCAGTACTTC	CASSFGVLPQETQYF
TRBV2	TRBJ1-4	.	TRBD1	TGTGCCAGCAACACACCGAGGACAGGGAGAATTACAACTAATGAAAAACTGTTTTTT	CASNTPRTGRITTNEKLFF
TRBV5-5	TRBJ2-5	.	TRBD2	TGTGCCAGCAGCCACCCGGGGGGGTACCAAGAGACCCAGTACTTC	CASSHPGGYQETQYF
TRBV4-2	TRBJ1-1	few	.	TGTGCCAGCAGCCAAGATCAGGGGATCGGCACTGAAGCTTTCTTT	CASSQDQGIGTEAFF
TRBV5-1	TRBJ1-2	.	TRBD1	TGCGCCAGCAGCTCGGGTGGACAGGGGCTGTATGGCTACACCTTC	CASSSGGQGLYGYTF
TRBV5-8	TRBJ1-6	.	.	TGTGCCAGCAGCTTTGGGGGCACTCCTGATTCACCCCTCCACTTT	CASSFGGTPDSPLHF
TRBV10-3	TRBJ1-1	.	.	TGTGCCATCGCGGGGGGCACTGAAGCTTTCTTT	CAIAGGTEAFF
TRBV13	TRBJ2-1	.	TRBD1	TGTGCCAGCAGCTTAACGGGCGCAGGGGGCAATGAGCAGTTCTTC	CASSLTGAGGNEQFF
TRBV5-5	TRBJ2-1	.	TRBD2	TGTGCCAGCAGCCGGGGGGGTCAAGTAAACTCCTACAATGAGCAGTTCTTC	CASSRGGQVNSYNEQFF
TRBV6-1	TRBJ2-6	many	.	TGTGCCAGCAGTGAAGTCGGGGGGGCCAACGTCCTGACTTTC	CASSEVGGANVLTF
TRBV6-5	TRBJ1-5	.	TRBD1	TGTGCCAGCAGTTTAGACAGGGTCGGGCAGCCCCAGCATTTT	CASSLDRVGQPQHF
TRBV18	TRBJ1-5	.	.	TGTGCCAGCTCACTTTACCAATCCGGGGGTTCTAATAGCAATCAGCCCCAGCATTTT	CASSLYQSGGSNSNQPQHF
TRBV19	TRBJ1-2	.	.	TGTGCCAGTAGTATAATGTACAAACCTTATGGCTACACCTTC	CASSIMYKPYGYTF
TRBV5-4	TRBJ1-1	.	TRBD1	TGTGCCAGCAGCACCGGACAGGCCGGGGGCACTGAAGCTTTCTTT	CASSTGQAGGTEAFF
TRBV11-2	TRBJ2-1	.	.	TGTGCCAGCCGGCGGGACAGAGAATACAATGAGCAGTTCTTC	CASRRDREYNEQFF
TRBV19	TRBJ1-2	.	TRBD1	TGTGCCAGTAGTGGGGACAGTCGGGGCTATGGCTACACCTTC	CASSGDSRGYGYTF
TRBV5-4	TRBJ1-2	.	TRBD1	TGTGCCAGCAGCTTGGGCCGGGACAGGGGTTCCTATGGCTACACCTTC	CASSLGRDRGSYGYTF
TRBV6-5	TRBJ1-2	.	.	TGTGCCAGCAGTTACTCCGGCAGGTCCTATGGCTACACCTTC	CASSYSGRSYGYTF
TRBV6-5	TRBJ1-1	.	.	TGTGCCAGCAGGAGGATGGACTGGGGTAGGGCTGAAGCTTTCTTT	CASRRMDWGRAEAFF
TRBV5-1	TRBJ2-2	.	TRBD1	TGCGCCAGCAGCCTCGGGACAGGGGCTAACACCGGGGAGCTGTTTTTT	CASSLGTGANTGELFF
TRBV7-9	TRBJ2-7	once	.	TGTGCCAGCAGCGAACAACAGGGCCCCTACGAGCAGTACTTC	CASSEQQGPYEQYF
TRBV28	TRBJ1-2	once	.	TGTGCCGGGGCCATAGGTTCTAACTATGGCTACACCTTC	CAGAIGSNYGYTF
TRBV6-5	TRBJ1-1	.	.	TGTGCCAGCAGTTATGGGAGGGGGGGCACTGAAGCTTTCTTT	CASSYGRGGTEAFF
TRBV10-3	TRBJ1-1	.	.	TGTGCCATCAGTGAGGGGGGCTTAGGCACTGAAGCTTTCTTT	CAISEGGLGTEAFF
TRBV5-1	TRBJ1-4	.	TRBD1	TGCGCCAGCTCCCTGGGACAGGGAAATGAAAAACTGTTTTTT	CASSLGQGNEKLFF